The clone carrying this T cell receptor (beta chain) was seen more than once but under ten times. A template switching step contributed a universal primer site, while unique molecular identifiers were present in the cDNA. TCRdb ran MiXCR on the 5' RACE reads and lists one entry per CDR3 protein. The data show some 210,000 distinct CDR3 sequences, with roughly 15% seen just once and 40% held by the top ten. This specimen belongs to a study of identical twins. The CDR3 loop spans 14 amino acids. V lost 5 bases, J lost 0 bases, and 2 bases stayed unmatched. Germline lookup yields CDR1 MNHEY and CDR2 SMNVEV (reference sequence). In addition, the sample was reused for a study of T cells expressing NK-cell markers. That paper notes: HCMV serostatus: seven of eight sequenced donors positive, one negative. Four donors showed these clonotypes also leading the CD3+CD56-NKG2C+ fraction. Whether expanded NKG2C-expressing T cell clones recognize HCMV is unknown.

V gene TRBV27 combines with J gene TRBJ1-1, with 8 bases identical to TRBD1. The sample was CD8+ T cells sorted from blood. The receptor's source is a woman under 30 in good health. The CDR3, as DNA: TGTGCCAGCAGTAGACAGGGGTTGAACACTGAAGCTTTCTTT. Amino acids: CASSRQGLNTEAFF.